This T cell receptor beta chain was identified in a study of technical replicates of blood from a handful of donors. CDR1 is LNHDA and CDR2 is SQIVND in the germline V gene (reference sequence). V lost 4 bases to trimming and J lost 0 bases, with 16 bases between them. The length of the CDR3 is 17 residues. The protocol was immunoSEQ multiplex PCR, while the TCRdb copy is restricted to in-frame clones and leaves out a portion. The top ten clones hold approximately 3.9% of a sample with some 49,000 clones, around nine tenths of them seen once. The sequence derives from a human donor in good health. Some clones in this sample may be carry-over from other donors' samples. The chain is built from TRBV19 and TRBJ1-5, with D perhaps matching TRBD1 (5 bases). The source material was PBMCs. The CDR3 here is CASSNLGRGLSNQPQHF. The DNA of the CDR3 is TGTGCCAGTAGTAACCTGGGGCGGGGTCTTAGCAATCAGCCCCAGCATTTT.